The clone carrying this TCR beta chain appeared many times. The antigen remains undetermined. The CDR3 sequence is 13 residues long. In germline, CDR1 is DFQATT, CDR2 SNEGSKA (reference sequence). V shed 5 bases and J 4 bases; nucleotides not matched to a gene: 5. Regarding the study as a whole: Tumor Tregs overlapped most with tumor, then blood, naive CD4+ cells.

After constant-region reverse-primer amplification, full-length variable regions underwent semi-nested PCR with Nested Universal Primer A. Each CDR3 protein gets one entry after TCRdb re-called the 5' RACE reads with MiXCR. The sample records around 44,000 distinct CDR3 sequences, 25% to 35% being singletons. This receptor was taken from a female donor with breast cancer. The chain combines TRBV20-1 with TRBJ1-1; 9 bases align to TRBD1. The sequenced sample consisted of tumor-infiltrating memory CD4+ T cells sorted from the breast tumor. The subset: memory CD4+ T cells, CD4+CD45RO+CD25-. The CDR3 DNA follows: TGCAGTGCTCCGGACAGGGGAGGCACTGAAGCTTTCTTT. It codes for CSAPDRGGTEAFF.